The clone carrying this T cell receptor (beta chain) has more than one count but fewer than ten. Its antigen is unidentified. CDR1 and CDR2 (germline): LNHDA, SQIVND (reference sequence). Trimming cost V 3 bases and J 2 bases, with 11 bases left between them. The length of the CDR3 is 16 residues. Documented time point: persistent/refractory GD, antithyroid drugs over 5 years with positive TRAb. Researchers made the TCR library from RNA that was extracted from PBMCs. Sequencing libraries for TCR beta were prepared with iRepertoire HTBI primers and Arm-PCR of CDR3 regions. TCRdb called the multiplex PCR reads again in MiXCR, with one record for every CDR3 protein. Of about 460,000 distinct CDR3 sequences in the sample, approximately 23% were seen once. The sample originates from a study of regulatory T cells in long-lasting Graves disease. Findings and limits, study-wide: TCR diversity was lower in persistent than newly diagnosed Graves' disease. Persistent disease favored TRBV28, TRBJ1-2 and TRBJ2-5. Patients with persistent disease shared under 3,500 public clonotypes, outpacing the approximately 920 shared by new patients.

V is TRBV19 and J is TRBJ1-6; D may be TRBD1 (5 bases). Source: peripheral blood mononuclear cells (PBMCs), taken when the disease was refractory, from a patient treated with antithyroid drugs. The sequence came from a female donor with Graves disease. The CDR3 bases are TGTGCCAGTAGTATCCAGGGTCGCACCTATAATTCACCCCTCCACTTT. This sequence encodes CASSIQGRTYNSPLHF.